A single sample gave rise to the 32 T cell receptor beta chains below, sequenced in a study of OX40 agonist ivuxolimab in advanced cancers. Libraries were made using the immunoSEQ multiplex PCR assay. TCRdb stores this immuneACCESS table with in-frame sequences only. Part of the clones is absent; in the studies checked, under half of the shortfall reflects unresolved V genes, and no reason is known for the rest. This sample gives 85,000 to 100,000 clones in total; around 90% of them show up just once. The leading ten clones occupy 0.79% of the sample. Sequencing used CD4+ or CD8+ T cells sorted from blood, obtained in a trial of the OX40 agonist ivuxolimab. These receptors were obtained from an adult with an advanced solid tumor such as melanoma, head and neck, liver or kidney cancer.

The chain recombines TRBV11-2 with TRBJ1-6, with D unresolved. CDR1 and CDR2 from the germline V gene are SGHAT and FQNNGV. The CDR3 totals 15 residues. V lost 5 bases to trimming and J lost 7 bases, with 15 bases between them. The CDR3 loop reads CASSPHQFANSPLHF. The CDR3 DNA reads TGTGCCAGCAGCCCCCACCAGTTTGCCAATTCACCCCTCCACTTT. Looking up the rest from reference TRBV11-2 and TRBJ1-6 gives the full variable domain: EAGVAQSPRYKIIEKRQSVAFWCNPISGHATLYWYQQILGQGPKLLIQFQNNGVVDDSQLPKDRFSAERLKGVDSTLKIQPAKLEDSAVYLCASSPHQFANSPLHFGNGTRLTVT.

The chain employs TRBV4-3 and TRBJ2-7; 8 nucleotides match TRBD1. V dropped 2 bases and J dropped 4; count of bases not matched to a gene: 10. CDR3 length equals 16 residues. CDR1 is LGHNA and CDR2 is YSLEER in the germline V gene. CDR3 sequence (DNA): TGCGCCAGCAGCCAATCCGCCACAGGGGGAGGATACGAGCAGTACTTC. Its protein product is CASSQSATGGGYEQYF.

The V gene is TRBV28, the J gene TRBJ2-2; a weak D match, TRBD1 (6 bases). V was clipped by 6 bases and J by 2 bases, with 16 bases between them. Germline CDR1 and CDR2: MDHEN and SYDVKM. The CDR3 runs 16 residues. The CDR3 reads CASRSTGSVNTGELFF. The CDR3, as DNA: TGTGCCAGCAGGAGCACAGGGTCCGTAAACACCGGGGAGCTGTTTTTT.

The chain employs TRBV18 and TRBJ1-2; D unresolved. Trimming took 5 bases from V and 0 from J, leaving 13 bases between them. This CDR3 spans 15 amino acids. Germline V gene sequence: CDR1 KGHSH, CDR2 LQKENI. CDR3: CASSSSQEANYGYTF. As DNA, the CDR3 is TGTGCCAGCTCATCGTCCCAGGAAGCTAACTATGGCTACACCTTC.

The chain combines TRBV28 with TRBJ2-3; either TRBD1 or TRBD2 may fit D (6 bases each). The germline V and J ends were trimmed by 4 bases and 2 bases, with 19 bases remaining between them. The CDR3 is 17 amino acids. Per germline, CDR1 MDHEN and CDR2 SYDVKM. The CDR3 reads CASSSGTYLAITDTQYF. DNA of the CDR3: TGTGCCAGCAGTTCTGGGACATACCTAGCGATCACAGATACGCAGTATTTT. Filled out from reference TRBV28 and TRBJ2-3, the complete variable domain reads DVKVTQSSRYLVKRTGEKVFLECVQDMDHENMFWYRQDPGLGLRLIYFSYDVKMKEKGDIPEGYSVSREKKERFSLILESASTNQTSMYLCASSSGTYLAITDTQYFGPGTRLTVL.

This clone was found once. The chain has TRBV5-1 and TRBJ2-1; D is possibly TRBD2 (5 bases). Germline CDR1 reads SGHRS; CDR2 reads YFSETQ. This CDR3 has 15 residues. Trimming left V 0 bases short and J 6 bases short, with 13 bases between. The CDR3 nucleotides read TGCGCCAGCAGCTTGGGTGGGCTAGCTCGCAATGAGCAGTTCTTC. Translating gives CASSLGGLARNEQFF.

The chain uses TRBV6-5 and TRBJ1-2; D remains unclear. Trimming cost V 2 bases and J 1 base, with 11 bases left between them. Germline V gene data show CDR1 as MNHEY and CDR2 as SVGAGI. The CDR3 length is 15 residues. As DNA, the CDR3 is TGTGCCAGCAGTTACGGGGTCCACGGTAACTATGGCTACACCTTC. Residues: CASSYGVHGNYGYTF.

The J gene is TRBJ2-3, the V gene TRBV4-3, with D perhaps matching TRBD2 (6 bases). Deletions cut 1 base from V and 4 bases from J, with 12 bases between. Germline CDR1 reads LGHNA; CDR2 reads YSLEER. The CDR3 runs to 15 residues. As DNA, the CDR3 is TGCGCCAGCAGCCAAGTCCGAGGAGGGGCAGATACGCAGTATTTT. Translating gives CASSQVRGGADTQYF.

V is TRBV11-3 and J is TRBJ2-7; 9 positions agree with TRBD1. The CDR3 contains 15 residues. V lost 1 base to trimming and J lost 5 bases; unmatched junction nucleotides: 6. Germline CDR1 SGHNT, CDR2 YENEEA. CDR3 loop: CASSLGGTGIHEQYF. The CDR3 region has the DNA TGTGCCAGCAGCTTAGGTGGGACAGGGATCCACGAGCAGTACTTC.

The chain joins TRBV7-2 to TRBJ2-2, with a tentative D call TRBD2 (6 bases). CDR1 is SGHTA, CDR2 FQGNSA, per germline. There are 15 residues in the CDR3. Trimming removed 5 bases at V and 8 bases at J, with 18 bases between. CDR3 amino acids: CASSATRGTFGELFF. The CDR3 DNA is TGTGCCAGCAGCGCGACTAGGGGCACTTTTGGGGAGCTGTTTTTT. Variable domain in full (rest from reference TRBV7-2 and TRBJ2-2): GAGVSQSPSNKVTEKGKDVELRCDPISGHTALYWYRQSLGQGLEFLIYFQGNSAPDKSGLPSDRFSAERTGGSVSTLTIQRTQQEDSAVYLCASSATRGTFGELFFGEGSRLTVL.

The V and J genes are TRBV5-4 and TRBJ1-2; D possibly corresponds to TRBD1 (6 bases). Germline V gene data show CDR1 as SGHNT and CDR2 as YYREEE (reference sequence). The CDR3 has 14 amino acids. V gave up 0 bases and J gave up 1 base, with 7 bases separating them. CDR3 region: CASSLEQGNYGYTF. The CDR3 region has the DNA TGTGCCAGCAGCTTGGAACAGGGTAACTATGGCTACACCTTC.

CDR3 sequence: CAVPQGTNRNEQFF. Here the CDR3 DNA reads TGTGCCGTACCCCAAGGGACTAACCGCAATGAGCAGTTCTTC. J is TRBJ2-1 and V is TRBV7-2; TRBD2 matches at 7 bases. The CDR3 contains 14 residues. Germline lookup yields CDR1 SGHTA and CDR2 FQGNSA. Trimming at V came to 11 bases and at J to 6 bases, leaving 13 bases not matched to a gene.

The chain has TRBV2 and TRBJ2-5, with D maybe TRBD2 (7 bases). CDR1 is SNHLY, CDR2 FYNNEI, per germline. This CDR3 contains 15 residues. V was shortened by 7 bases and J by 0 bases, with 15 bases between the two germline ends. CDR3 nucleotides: TGTGCCAGCAAGGCGGGGGCTTGGTACCAAGAGACCCAGTACTTC. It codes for CASKAGAWYQETQYF.

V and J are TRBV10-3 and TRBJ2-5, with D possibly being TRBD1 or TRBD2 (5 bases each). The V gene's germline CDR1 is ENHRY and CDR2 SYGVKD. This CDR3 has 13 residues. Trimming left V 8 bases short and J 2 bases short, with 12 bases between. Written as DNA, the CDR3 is TGTGCCATCGCAAGGGGAGATCAAGAGACCCAGTACTTC. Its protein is CAIARGDQETQYF.

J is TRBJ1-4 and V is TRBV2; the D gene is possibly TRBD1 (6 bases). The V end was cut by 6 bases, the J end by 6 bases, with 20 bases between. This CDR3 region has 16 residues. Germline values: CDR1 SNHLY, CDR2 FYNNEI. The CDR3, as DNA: TGTGCCAGCAGACTGACAGGCGCCTTCATGGATGAAAAACTGTTTTTT. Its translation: CASRLTGAFMDEKLFF.

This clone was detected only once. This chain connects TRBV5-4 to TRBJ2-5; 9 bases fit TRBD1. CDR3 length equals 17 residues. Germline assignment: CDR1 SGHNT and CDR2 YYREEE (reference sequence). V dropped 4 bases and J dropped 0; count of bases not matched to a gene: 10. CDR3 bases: TGTGCCAGCAGCCCACCGGGACAGGGACATTACCAAGAGACCCAGTACTTC. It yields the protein CASSPPGQGHYQETQYF.

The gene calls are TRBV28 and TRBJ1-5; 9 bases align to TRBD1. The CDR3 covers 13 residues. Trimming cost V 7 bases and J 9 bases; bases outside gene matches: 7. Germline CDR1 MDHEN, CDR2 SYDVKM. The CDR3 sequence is CASKGDRDRPQHF. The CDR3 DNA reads TGTGCCAGCAAGGGGGACAGGGATAGGCCCCAGCATTTT.

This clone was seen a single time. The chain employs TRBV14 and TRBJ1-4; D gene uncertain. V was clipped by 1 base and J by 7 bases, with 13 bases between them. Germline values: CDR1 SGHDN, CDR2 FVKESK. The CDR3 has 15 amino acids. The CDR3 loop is CASSQVGHSSEKLFF. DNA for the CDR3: TGTGCCAGCAGCCAAGTCGGGCATAGTAGTGAAAAACTGTTTTTT.

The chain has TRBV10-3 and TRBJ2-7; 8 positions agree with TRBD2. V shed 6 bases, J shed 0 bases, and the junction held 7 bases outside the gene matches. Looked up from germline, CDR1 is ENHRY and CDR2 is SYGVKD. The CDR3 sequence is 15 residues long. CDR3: CAIRPAGGPSYEQYF. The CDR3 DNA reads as TGTGCCATCAGGCCCGCGGGGGGCCCCTCCTACGAGCAGTACTTC.

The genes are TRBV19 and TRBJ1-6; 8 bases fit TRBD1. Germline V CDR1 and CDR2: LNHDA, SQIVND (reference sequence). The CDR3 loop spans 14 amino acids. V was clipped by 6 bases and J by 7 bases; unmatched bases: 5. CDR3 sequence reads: CASSLGQDNSPLHF. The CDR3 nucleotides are TGTGCCAGTAGCTTGGGACAGGACAATTCACCCCTCCACTTT.

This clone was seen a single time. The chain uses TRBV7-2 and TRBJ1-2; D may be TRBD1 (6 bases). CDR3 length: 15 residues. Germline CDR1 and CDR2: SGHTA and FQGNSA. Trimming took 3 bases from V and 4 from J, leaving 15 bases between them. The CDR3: CASSFLSGGLYGYTF. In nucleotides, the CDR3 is TGTGCCAGCAGCTTCCTCTCGGGGGGGCTCTATGGCTACACCTTC.

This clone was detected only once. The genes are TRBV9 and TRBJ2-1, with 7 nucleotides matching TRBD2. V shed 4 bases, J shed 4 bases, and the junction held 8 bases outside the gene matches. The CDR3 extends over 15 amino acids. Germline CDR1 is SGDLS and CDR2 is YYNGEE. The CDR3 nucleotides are TGTGCCAGCAGCCCAGGATCGGGGGGATACAATGAGCAGTTCTTC. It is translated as CASSPGSGGYNEQFF.

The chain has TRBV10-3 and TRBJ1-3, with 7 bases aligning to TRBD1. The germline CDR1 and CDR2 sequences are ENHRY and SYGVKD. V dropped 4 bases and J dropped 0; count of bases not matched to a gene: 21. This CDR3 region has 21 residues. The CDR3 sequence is CAISGDAQRGLSLSSGNTIYF. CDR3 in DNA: TGTGCCATCAGTGGGGACGCACAGAGGGGGCTTAGCCTGAGCTCTGGAAACACCATATATTTT.

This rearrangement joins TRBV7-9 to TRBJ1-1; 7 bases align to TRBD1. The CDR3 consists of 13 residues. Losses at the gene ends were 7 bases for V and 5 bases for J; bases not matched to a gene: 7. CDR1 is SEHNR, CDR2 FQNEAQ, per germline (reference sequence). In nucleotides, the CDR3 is TGTGCCAGCACCACTACAGGGGTAACTGAAGCTTTCTTT. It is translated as CASTTTGVTEAFF.

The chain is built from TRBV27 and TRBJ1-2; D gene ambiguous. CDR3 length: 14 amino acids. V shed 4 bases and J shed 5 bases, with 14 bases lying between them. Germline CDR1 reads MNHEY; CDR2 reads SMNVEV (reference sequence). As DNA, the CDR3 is TGTGCCAGCAGTTCCGGCGGTGGGGATTATGGCTACACCTTC. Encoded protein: CASSSGGGDYGYTF.

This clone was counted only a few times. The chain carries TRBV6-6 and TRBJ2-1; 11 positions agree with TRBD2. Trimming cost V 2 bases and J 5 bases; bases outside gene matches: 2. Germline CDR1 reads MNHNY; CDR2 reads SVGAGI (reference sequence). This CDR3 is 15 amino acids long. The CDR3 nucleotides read TGTGCCAGCAGTTACCTAGCGGGGGGCCACAATGAGCAGTTCTTC. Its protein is CASSYLAGGHNEQFF.

CDR3 nucleotide sequence: TGTGCCAGCGCTCCGGGACCCAAAGCACTAGATACGCAGTATTTT. Translated: CASAPGPKALDTQYF. The V call is TRBV5-8, the J call TRBJ2-3, with D possibly called TRBD1 or TRBD2 (5 bases each). In germline, CDR1 is SGHTS, CDR2 YDEGEE. V lost 7 bases, J lost 5 bases, and 20 bases lay in between. The CDR3 loop spans 15 amino acids.

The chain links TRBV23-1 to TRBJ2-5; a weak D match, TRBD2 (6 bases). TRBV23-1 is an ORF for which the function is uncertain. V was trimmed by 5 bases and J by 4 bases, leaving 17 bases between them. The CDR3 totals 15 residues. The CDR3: CASSNRPPGGETQYF. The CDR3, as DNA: TGCGCCAGCAGTAACAGGCCCCCCGGGGGAGAGACCCAGTACTTC.

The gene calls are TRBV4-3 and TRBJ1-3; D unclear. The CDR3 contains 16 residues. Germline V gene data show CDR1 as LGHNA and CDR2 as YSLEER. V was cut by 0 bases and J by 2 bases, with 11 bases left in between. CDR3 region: CASSQDKAGAGNTIYF. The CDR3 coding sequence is TGCGCCAGCAGCCAAGATAAGGCTGGCGCTGGAAACACCATATATTTT.

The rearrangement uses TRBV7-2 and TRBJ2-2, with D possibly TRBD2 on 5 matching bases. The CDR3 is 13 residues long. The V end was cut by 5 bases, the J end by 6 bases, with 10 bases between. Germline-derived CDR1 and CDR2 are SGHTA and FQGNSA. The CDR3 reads CASSPRGPGELFF. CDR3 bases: TGTGCCAGCAGCCCTAGAGGGCCCGGGGAGCTGTTTTTT.

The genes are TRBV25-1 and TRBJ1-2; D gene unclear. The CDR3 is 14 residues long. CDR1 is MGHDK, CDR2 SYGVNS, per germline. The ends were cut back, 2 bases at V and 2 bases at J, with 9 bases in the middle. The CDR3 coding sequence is TGTGCCAGCAGTGAAGCCCAGGCGAACTATGGCTACACCTTC. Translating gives CASSEAQANYGYTF.

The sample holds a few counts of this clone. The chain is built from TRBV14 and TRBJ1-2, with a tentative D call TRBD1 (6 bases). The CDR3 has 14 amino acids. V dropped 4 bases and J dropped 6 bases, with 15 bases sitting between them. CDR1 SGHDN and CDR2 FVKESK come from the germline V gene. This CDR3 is CASSLQEGGHGYTF. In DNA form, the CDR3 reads TGTGCCAGCAGCCTACAGGAGGGGGGCCATGGCTACACCTTC.